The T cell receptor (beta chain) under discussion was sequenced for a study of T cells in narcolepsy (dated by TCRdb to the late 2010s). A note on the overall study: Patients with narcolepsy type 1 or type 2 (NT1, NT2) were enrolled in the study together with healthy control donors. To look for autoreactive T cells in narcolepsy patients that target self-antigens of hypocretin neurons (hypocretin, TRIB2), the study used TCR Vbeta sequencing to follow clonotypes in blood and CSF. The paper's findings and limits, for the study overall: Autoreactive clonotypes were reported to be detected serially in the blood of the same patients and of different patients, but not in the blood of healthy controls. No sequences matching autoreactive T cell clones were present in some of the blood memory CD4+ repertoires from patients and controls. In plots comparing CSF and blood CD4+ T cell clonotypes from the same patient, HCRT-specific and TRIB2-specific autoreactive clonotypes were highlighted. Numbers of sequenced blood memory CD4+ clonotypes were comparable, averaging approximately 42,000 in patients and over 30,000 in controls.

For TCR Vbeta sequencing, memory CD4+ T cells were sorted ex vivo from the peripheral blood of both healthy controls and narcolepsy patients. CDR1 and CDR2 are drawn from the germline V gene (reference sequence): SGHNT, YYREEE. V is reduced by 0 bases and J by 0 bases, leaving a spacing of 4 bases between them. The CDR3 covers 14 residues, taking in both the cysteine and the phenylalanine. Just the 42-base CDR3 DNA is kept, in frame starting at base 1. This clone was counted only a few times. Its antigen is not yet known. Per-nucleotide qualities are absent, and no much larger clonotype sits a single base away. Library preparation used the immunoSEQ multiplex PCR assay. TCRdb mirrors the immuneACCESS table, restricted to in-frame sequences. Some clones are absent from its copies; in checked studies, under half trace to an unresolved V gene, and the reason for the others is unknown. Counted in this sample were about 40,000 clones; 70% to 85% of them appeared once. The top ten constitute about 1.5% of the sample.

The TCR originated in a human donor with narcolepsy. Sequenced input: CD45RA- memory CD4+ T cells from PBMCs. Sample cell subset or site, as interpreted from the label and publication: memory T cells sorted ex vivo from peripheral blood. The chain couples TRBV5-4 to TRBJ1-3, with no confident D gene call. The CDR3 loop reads CASSLEGSGNTIYF. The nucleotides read TGTGCCAGCAGCTTGGAAGGCTCTGGAAACACCATATATTTT.